The sequence of this TCR beta chain was determined in a study of T cells in Graves' hyperthyroidism and ophthalmopathy. Whole-study findings and limits: In validation, the model predicted ophthalmopathy. These predictions came a median roughly 6.5 months before onset.

Individuals with ophthalmopathy presented a Clinical Activity Score of at least 3, a NOSPECS grade of at least 4 and a duration under 3 months. Each diagnosis drew on symptoms, thyroxine, TRAb, thyroid ultrasound and orbital computed tomography findings. A roughly 10 ml volume of fresh peripheral blood provided the PBMCs. Amplified TCR beta CDR3 regions derived from RNA transcripts. HTBI primers were employed in a first-round RT-PCR of the TCR CDR3. One entry per CDR3 protein results from TCRdb running MiXCR on the multiplex PCR reads. Of about 50,000 distinct CDR3 sequences listed, around 50% were seen once; the top ten hold around 11%. Notes on this clonotype: No antigen is known for it. Lacking the conserved final phenylalanine or tryptophan, this CDR3 likely reflects a read error.

The CDR3 is made up of 14 amino acids. From germline, CDR1 is MGHRA and CDR2 YSYEKL. J gave up 5 bases and V 4 bases, and 7 bases lay outside the gene matches. The sample taken for sequencing was blood. The chain couples TRBV4-1 to TRBJ2-5; 7 positions match TRBD2. The source of this sequence is a woman in her thirties with Graves' ophthalmopathy. DNA of the CDR3: TGCGCCAGCAGCCCTGCCGCAGCGGGGGAGACCCAGTACTGC. It yields the protein CASSPAAAGETQYC.